This T cell receptor beta chain originates from a study of OX40 agonist ivuxolimab in advanced cancers. The CDR3 runs to 17 residues. V trimming: 5 bases; J trimming: 5 bases; junction bases outside the gene matches: 14. The germline CDR1 and CDR2 sequences are SGHAT and FQNNGV. Some clones are missing from TCRdb's copy, which holds only in-frame ones; the method was immunoSEQ multiplex PCR. Of 94,000 or so clones listed, 84% are singletons. The TCR originated in an adult with an advanced solid tumor such as melanoma, head and neck, liver or kidney cancer. The sample consisted of CD4+ or CD8+ T cells sorted from blood, taken in a trial of the OX40 agonist ivuxolimab. This rearrangement joins TRBV11-2 to TRBJ2-5; 10 bases are shared with TRBD2. CDR3 sequence (DNA): TGTGCCAGCAGCCAAATCGGGGGTAGCGGGGGGTACGAGACCCAGTACTTC. Encoded protein: CASSQIGGSGGYETQYF.